These 22 T cell receptor beta chains were all obtained from the same sample, sequenced in a study of long-term antiretroviral therapy in people with HIV. Version v3.0 of the immunoSEQ assay was performed at survey level. Here immunoSEQ multiplex PCR was the method, and the copy in TCRdb shows in-frame clones only, minus some. This table holds 30,000 to 35,000 clones, roughly 85% found once. The sample was unsorted PBMCs, taken 0.4 years before starting antiretroviral therapy. These receptors were obtained from a man between 18 and 35 years old with HIV.

With regard to this clone: This CDR3 is missing its conserved last phenylalanine or tryptophan, likely due to a read error. This chain joins TRBV6-1 and TRBJ1-2, with no clear D. CDR1 is MNHNS and CDR2 is SASEGT in the germline V gene. V gave up 6 bases and J gave up 3 bases, with 8 bases separating them. CDR3 length: 12 residues. The CDR3 spells CASRVPYYGYTV. DNA of the CDR3: TGTGCCAGCAGGGTTCCTTACTATGGCTACACCGTC.

This clone is judged medium-sized. This specimen includes other DNA sequences encoding the same CDR3. This chain joins TRBV19 and TRBJ2-7; D is perhaps TRBD2 (5 bases). The CDR3 length is 13 residues. Deletions cut 1 base from V and 5 bases from J, with 9 bases between. Germline V gene data show CDR1 as LNHDA and CDR2 as SQIVND (reference sequence). CDR3 residues: CASSIAFGDEQYF. CDR3 nucleotide sequence: TGTGCCAGTAGTATAGCTTTCGGGGACGAGCAGTACTTC.

This chain uses TRBV18 with TRBJ1-2, with D maybe TRBD1 (6 bases). This CDR3 is built from 15 residues. Trimming stripped 2 bases from V and 2 bases from J, with 12 bases between. CDR1 KGHSH and CDR2 LQKENI come from the germline V gene. DNA for the CDR3: TGTGCCAGCTCACCATCGGCAGGGGCGAACTATGGCTACACCTTC. Translated, it gives CASSPSAGANYGYTF.

The chain recombines TRBV25-1 with TRBJ2-5, with 10 positions matching TRBD2. The DNA end favors TRBJ2-7, so the J call may be wrong. The CDR3 sequence is 15 residues long. Germline V gene sequence: CDR1 MGHDK, CDR2 SYGVNS. The CDR3 nucleotides are TGTGCCAGCAGTGATAGGGCTAGCGGGGGTTACGAGCAGTACTTC. Translated: CASSDRASGGYEQYF.

The V call is TRBV2, the J call TRBJ2-7; D gene uncertain. The CDR3 contains 12 residues. The V gene lost 2 bases and the J gene lost 5 bases, with 7 bases spanning the gap. The germline gives CDR1 SNHLY, CDR2 FYNNEI. In DNA form, the CDR3 reads TGTGCCAGCAGTGAATGGTCGAACGAGCAGTACTTC. It specifies CASSEWSNEQYF.

This sequence joins TRBV19 and TRBJ2-6; no reliable D call. This CDR3 is built from 14 residues. V dropped 6 bases and J dropped 0 bases, with 6 bases sitting between them. Germline assignment: CDR1 LNHDA and CDR2 SQIVND (reference sequence). The CDR3 region is CASSHDSGANVLTF. The CDR3 region has the DNA TGTGCCAGTAGCCATGACTCTGGGGCCAACGTCCTGACTTTC.

The CDR3 DNA sequence: TGTGCCAGCAGCGTACGGTCGGAGGGACATTCACCCCTCCACTTT. Translating it yields CASSVRSEGHSPLHF. V is TRBV9 and J is TRBJ1-6; D might be TRBD1 (5 bases). CDR1 SGDLS and CDR2 YYNGEE come from the germline V gene. The CDR3 is made up of 15 amino acids. V lost 1 base and J lost 8, with 13 bases in between.

The J gene is TRBJ2-2, the V gene TRBV27, with D tentatively TRBD1 (5 bases). V was shortened by 9 bases and J by 7 bases, with 24 bases between the two germline ends. Germline CDR1 reads MNHEY; CDR2 reads SMNVEV (reference sequence). This CDR3 has 16 amino acids. CDR3 sequence reads: CARINPPDRNSGELFF. The CDR3, as DNA: TGTGCCAGAATTAACCCCCCAGACAGAAATAGCGGGGAGCTGTTTTTT.

This clone was found a few times. CDR3 amino acids: CASSSSKSQYF. The CDR3 nucleotides read TGTGCCAGCAGCTCCTCGAAAAGTCAGTACTTC. The J gene is TRBJ2-7, the V gene TRBV2; D unresolved. The CDR3 totals 11 residues. The V gene lost 6 bases and the J gene lost 10 bases, with 13 bases spanning the gap. Germline V gene sequence: CDR1 SNHLY, CDR2 FYNNEI.

The CDR3 DNA follows: TGCAGCGTTGAAGAAGAATGGGCAGGGTTGTATGGCTACACCTTC. It specifies CSVEEEWAGLYGYTF. The rearrangement links TRBV29-1 to TRBJ1-2; weak D call: TRBD1 (5 bases). CDR3 size: 15 residues. V was trimmed by 0 bases and J by 5 bases, leaving 16 bases between them. CDR1 SQVTM and CDR2 ANQGSEA come from the germline V gene.

This clone was seen a few times. This CDR3 reads CASSGQTGELFF. In DNA form, the CDR3 reads TGTGCCAGCTCCGGACAGACCGGGGAGCTGTTTTTT. The chain employs TRBV7-9 and TRBJ2-2, with D perhaps TRBD1 (6 bases). The CDR3 runs to 12 residues. Germline V gene lookup returns CDR1 SEHNR and CDR2 FQNEAQ (reference sequence). The ends were cut back, 8 bases at V and 5 bases at J, with 9 bases in the middle.

The V call is TRBV2, the J call TRBJ2-5; 8 bases agree with TRBD2. The germline V gene has CDR1 SNHLY and CDR2 FYNNEI. The CDR3 is made up of 17 amino acids. With V trimmed by 0 bases and J by 5 bases, 11 bases remained unmatched. Written as DNA, the CDR3 is TGTGCCAGCAGTGAAGCTAGCGGGATCAAACCGGGGGAGACCCAGTACTTC. Translated: CASSEASGIKPGETQYF.

The rearrangement uses TRBV6-1 and TRBJ1-2; D uncertain. V dropped 8 bases and J dropped 5 bases, with 18 bases sitting between them. Germline CDR1 MNHNS, CDR2 SASEGT. CDR3 length: 14 amino acids. The CDR3 region is CASGPTGVGYGYTF. In DNA, the CDR3 is TGTGCCAGCGGACCCACCGGGGTCGGGTATGGCTACACCTTC.

V and J are TRBV11-1 and TRBJ2-2; the D is unclear. Germline CDR1 is SGHAT and CDR2 is FQDESV (reference sequence). This CDR3 is 15 amino acids long. V was cut by 1 base and J by 1 base, with 7 bases left in between. CDR3 nucleotide sequence: TGTGCCAGCAGCTTAGTTCGCCTGAACACCGGGGAGCTGTTTTTT. It codes for CASSLVRLNTGELFF.

The chain is built from TRBV13 and TRBJ2-3; 8 nucleotides align to TRBD2. The germline gives CDR1 PRHDT, CDR2 FYEKMQ (reference sequence). V was pared by 9 bases and J by 2 bases, with 10 bases of the junction left unmatched. CDR3 length equals 15 residues. The CDR3 DNA sequence: TGTGCCAGTCATACCGGGGGGGCACTCACAGATACGCAGTATTTT. Its translation: CASHTGGALTDTQYF.

This chain uses TRBV11-2 with TRBJ1-4; D might be TRBD1 (5 bases). V was trimmed by 3 bases and J by 2 bases, leaving 13 bases between them. Germline assignment: CDR1 SGHAT and CDR2 FQNNGV. The CDR3 covers 16 residues. CDR3 protein: CASSFGTGRTNEKLFF. For the CDR3, the DNA is TGTGCCAGCAGCTTTGGGACGGGACGGACTAATGAAAAACTGTTTTTT.

The rearrangement links TRBV6-1 to TRBJ2-7; 8 nucleotides agree with TRBD1. The CDR3 totals 16 residues. With V trimmed by 4 bases and J by 2 bases, 10 bases remained unmatched. Per the germline V gene, CDR1 is MNHNS and CDR2 is SASEGT. The chain's CDR3 is CASSARRTGFPYEQYF. The CDR3 DNA reads as TGTGCCAGCAGTGCCAGGAGGACAGGGTTCCCCTACGAGCAGTACTTC.

V and J are TRBV27 and TRBJ2-7; D ambiguous. V lost 2 bases to trimming and J lost 2 bases, with 13 bases between them. Germline V gene lookup returns CDR1 MNHEY and CDR2 SMNVEV (reference sequence). The CDR3 totals 15 residues. As DNA, the CDR3 is TGTGCCAGCAGTTTAGGTGGTGGCCGAGCCTACGAGCAGTACTTC. This encodes CASSLGGGRAYEQYF.

The V gene is TRBV10-3, the J gene TRBJ1-5; D perhaps matches TRBD1 (5 bases). V gave up 5 bases and J gave up 4 bases, with 9 bases separating them. The CDR3 runs to 13 residues. Germline values: CDR1 ENHRY, CDR2 SYGVKD. The CDR3 loop is CAISSQVNQPQHF. The CDR3 coding sequence is TGTGCCATCAGTTCACAGGTTAATCAGCCCCAGCATTTT.

The chain uses TRBV7-9 and TRBJ2-1; D gene uncertain. The CDR3 consists of 15 residues. Germline lookup yields CDR1 SEHNR and CDR2 FQNEAQ (reference sequence). Between the trimmed V and J ends, which lost 5 bases and 5 bases, there was a span of 16 bases. CDR3 in DNA: TGTGCCAGCAGCGGTAGCCCCGCCCGGGACAATGAGCAGTTCTTC. It is translated as CASSGSPARDNEQFF.

J is TRBJ1-1 and V is TRBV5-4, with D possibly matching TRBD1 (5 bases). Trimming removed 1 base at V and 3 bases at J, with 13 bases between. This CDR3 is 15 amino acids long. Germline V gene data show CDR1 as SGHNT and CDR2 as YYREEE (reference sequence). The DNA for the CDR3 is TGTGCCAGCAGCTTGTTCAGGGTACGGGACACTGAAGCTTTCTTT. Protein product: CASSLFRVRDTEAFF.

The rearrangement uses TRBV27 and TRBJ1-2, with no clear D. Trimming stripped 1 base from V and 0 bases from J, with 12 bases between. The CDR3 consists of 16 residues. Germline CDR1 and CDR2: MNHEY and SMNVEV (reference sequence). The CDR3 DNA reads TGTGCCAGCAGTTTATATTCTTCGGATACTAACTATGGCTACACCTTC. Protein sequence: CASSLYSSDTNYGYTF.